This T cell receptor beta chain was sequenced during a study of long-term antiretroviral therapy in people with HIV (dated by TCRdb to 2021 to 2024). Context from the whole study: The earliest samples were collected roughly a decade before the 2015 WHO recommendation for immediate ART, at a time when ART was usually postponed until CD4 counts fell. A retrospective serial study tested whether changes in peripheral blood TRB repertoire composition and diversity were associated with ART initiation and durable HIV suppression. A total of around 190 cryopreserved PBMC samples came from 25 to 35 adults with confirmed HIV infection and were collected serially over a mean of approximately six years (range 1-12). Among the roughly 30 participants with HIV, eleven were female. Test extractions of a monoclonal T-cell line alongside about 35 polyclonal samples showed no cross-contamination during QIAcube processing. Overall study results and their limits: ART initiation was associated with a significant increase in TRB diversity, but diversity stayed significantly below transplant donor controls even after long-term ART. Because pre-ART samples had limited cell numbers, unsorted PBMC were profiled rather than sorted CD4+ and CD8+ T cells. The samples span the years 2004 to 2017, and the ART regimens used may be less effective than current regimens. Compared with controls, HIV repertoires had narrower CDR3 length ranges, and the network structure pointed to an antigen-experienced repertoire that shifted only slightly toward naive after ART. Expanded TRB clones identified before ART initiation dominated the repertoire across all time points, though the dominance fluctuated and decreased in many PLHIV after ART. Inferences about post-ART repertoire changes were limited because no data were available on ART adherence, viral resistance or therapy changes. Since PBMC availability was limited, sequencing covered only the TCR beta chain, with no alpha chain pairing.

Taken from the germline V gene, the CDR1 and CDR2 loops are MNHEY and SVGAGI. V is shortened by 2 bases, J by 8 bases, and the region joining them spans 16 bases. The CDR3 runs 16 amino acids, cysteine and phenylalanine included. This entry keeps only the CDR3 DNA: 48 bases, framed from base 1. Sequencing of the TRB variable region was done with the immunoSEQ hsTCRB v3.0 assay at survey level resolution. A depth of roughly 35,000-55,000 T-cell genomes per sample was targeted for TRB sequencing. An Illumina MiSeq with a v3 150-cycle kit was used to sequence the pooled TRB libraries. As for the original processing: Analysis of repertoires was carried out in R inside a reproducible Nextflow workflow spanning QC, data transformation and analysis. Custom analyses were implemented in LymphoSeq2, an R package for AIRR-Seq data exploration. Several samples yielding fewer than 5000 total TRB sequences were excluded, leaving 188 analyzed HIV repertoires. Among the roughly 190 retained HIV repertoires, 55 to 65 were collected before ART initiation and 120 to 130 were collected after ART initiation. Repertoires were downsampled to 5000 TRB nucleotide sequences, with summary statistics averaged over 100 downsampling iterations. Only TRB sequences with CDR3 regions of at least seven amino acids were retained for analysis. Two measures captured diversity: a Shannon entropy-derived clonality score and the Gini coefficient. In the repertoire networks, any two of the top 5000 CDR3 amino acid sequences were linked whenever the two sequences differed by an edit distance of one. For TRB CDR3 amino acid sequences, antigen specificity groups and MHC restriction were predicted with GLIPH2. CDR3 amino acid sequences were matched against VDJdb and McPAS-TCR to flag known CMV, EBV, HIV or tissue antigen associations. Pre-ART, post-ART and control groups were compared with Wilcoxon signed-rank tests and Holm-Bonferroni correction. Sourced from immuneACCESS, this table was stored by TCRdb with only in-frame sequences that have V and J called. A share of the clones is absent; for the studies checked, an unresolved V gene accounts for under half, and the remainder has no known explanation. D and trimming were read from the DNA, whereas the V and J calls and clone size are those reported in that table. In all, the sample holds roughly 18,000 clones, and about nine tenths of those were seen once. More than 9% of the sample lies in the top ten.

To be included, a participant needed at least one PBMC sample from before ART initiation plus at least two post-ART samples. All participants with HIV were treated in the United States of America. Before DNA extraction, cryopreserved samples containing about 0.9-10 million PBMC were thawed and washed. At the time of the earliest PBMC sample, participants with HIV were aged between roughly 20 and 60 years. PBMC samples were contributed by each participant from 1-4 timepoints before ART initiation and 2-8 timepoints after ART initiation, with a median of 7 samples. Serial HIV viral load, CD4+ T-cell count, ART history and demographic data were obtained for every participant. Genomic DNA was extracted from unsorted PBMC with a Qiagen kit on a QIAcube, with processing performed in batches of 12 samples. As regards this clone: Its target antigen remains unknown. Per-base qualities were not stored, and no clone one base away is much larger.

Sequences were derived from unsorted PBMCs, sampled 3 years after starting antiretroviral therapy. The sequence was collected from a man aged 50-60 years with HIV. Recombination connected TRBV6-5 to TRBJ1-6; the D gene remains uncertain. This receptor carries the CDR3 CASSYKDRAVDSPLHF. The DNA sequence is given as TGTGCCAGCAGTTACAAAGACCGTGCTGTCGATTCACCCCTCCACTTT.